The clone carrying this T cell receptor beta chain has only a few counts. What it recognizes is unknown. These data come from a study of human T cells and chemical hapten exposure. Overall study context: A roughly 2 cm by roughly 2 cm inner upper arm patch received 2% DPC for sensitization. Study-wide results and caveats: There was no change with DPC sensitization in TCRs above 1 in 1000 frequency.

Within the library, unique molecular identifiers were attached to each individual cDNA molecule. Using its own MiXCR run on the RACE reads, TCRdb lists one record per CDR3 protein. The sample lists 340,000 or so distinct CDR3 sequences; around 7% were seen once. Time point here: patch test 1, 2 weeks after DPC sensitization. The treatment is: therapeutic diphenylcyclopropenone sensitization with weekly scalp DPC. Sequenced here: whole blood, sampled in connection with sensitization to the hapten diphenylcyclopropenone (DPC). The origin of this receptor is a woman aged 18-30 years with alopecia areata. Some clones in this sample may be carry-over from other donors' samples.

In nucleotides, the CDR3 is TGTGCCAGCAGCTACGAGTATAGGTTGTTGGTCGTTGGGGAGACCCAGTACTTC. Protein: CASSYEYRLLVVGETQYF. This rearrangement joins TRBV5-8 to TRBJ2-5; D not resolved. Germline CDR1 and CDR2: SGHTS and YDEGEE. CDR3 size: 18 residues. Trimming removed 3 bases at V and 5 bases at J, with 26 bases between.